This TCR beta chain was captured in a study of blood T cell repertoires in COVID-19. Using immunoSEQ multiplex PCR, the repertoire was profiled, and TCRdb retains in-frame clones only, with some absent. The sample lists about 380,000 clones, more than 85% occurring once. The recovered donors of Cohort 3 showed two negative PCRs, clearance, or symptom resolution. The CDR3 covers 15 residues. Germline CDR1 and CDR2: SGDLS and YYNGEE. Trimming pared 0 bases from V and 0 bases from J, leaving 10 bases between. The sequence was obtained from a woman aged 30 to 39 who had recovered from COVID-19. The chain is built from TRBV9 and TRBJ2-7, with D possibly being TRBD2 (5 bases). Sequenced sample: PBMCs or T cells enriched from blood (not recorded which). In DNA form, the CDR3 reads TGTGCCAGCAGCGTAGACGGGAACCCCTCCTACGAGCAGTACTTC. Amino acids: CASSVDGNPSYEQYF. Complete variable domain (other parts from reference TRBV9 and TRBJ2-7): DSGVTQTPKHLITATGQRVTLRCSPRSGDLSVYWYQQSLDQGLQFLIQYYNGEERAKGNILERFSAQQFPDLHSELNLSSLELGDSALYFCASSVDGNPSYEQYFGPGTRLTVT.